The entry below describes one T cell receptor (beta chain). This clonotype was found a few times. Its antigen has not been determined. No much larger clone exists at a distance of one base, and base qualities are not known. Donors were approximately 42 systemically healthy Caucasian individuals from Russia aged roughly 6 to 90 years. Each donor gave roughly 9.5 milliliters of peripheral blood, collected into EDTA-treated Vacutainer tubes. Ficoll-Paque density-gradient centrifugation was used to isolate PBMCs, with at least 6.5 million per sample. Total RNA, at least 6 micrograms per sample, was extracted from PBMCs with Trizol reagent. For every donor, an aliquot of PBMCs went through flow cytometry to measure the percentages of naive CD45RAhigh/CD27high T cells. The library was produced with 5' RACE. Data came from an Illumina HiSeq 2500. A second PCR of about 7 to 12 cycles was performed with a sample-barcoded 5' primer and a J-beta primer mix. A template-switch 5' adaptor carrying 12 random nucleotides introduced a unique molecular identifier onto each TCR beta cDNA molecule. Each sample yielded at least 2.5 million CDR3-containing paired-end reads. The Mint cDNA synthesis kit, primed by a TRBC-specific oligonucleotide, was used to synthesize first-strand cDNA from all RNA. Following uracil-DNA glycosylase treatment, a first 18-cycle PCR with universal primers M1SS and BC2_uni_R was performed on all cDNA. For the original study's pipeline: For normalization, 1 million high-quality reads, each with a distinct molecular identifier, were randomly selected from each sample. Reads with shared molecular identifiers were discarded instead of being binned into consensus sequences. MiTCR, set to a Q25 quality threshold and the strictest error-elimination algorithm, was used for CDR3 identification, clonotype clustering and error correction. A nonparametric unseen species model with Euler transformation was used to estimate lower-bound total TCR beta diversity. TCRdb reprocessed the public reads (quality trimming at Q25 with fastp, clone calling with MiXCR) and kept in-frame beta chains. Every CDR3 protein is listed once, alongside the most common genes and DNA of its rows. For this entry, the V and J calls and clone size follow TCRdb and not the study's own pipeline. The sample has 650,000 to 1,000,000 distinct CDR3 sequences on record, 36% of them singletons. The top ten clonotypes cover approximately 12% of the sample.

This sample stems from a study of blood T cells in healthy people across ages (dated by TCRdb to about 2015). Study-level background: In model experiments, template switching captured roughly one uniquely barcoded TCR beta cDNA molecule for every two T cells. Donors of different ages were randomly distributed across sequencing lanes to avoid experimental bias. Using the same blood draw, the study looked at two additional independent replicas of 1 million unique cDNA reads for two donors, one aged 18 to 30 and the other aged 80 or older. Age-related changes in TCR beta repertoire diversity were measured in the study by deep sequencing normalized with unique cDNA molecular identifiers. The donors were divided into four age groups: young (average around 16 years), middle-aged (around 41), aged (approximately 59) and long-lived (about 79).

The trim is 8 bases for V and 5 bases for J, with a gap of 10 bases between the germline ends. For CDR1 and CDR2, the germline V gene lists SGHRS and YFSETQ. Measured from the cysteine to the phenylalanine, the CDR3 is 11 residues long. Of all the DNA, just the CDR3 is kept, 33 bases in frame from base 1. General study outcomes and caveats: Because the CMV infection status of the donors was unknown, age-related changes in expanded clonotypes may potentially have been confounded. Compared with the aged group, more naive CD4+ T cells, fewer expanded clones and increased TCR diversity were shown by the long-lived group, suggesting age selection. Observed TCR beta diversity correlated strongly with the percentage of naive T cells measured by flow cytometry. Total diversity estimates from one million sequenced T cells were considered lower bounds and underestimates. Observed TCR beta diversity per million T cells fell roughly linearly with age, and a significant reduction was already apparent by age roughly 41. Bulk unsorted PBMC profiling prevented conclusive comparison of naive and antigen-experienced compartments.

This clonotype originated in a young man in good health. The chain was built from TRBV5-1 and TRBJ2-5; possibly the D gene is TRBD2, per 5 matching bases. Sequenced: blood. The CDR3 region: CARLVLETQYF. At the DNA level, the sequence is TGCGCCAGACTAGTTTTGGAGACCCAGTACTTC.